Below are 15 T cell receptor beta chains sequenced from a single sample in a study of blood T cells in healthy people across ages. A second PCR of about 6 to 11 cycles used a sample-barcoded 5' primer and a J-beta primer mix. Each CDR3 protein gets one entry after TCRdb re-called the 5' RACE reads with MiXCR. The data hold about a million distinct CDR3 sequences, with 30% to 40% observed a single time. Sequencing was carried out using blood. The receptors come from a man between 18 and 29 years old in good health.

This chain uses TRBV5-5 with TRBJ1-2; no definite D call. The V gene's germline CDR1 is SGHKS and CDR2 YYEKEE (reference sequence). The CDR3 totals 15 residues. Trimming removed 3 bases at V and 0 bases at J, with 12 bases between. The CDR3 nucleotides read TGTGCCAGCAGCTCGGACGGCACGTCTAACTATGGCTACACCTTC. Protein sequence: CASSSDGTSNYGYTF.

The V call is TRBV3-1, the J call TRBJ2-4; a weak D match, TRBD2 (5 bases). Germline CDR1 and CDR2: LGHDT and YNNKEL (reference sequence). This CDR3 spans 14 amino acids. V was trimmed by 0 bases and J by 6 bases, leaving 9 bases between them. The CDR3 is CASSQDPGINIQYF. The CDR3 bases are TGTGCCAGCAGCCAAGATCCGGGAATAAACATTCAGTACTTC. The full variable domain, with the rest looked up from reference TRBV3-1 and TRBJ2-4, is DTAVSQTPKYLVTQMGNDKSIKCEQNLGHDTMYWYKQDSKKFLKIMFSYNNKELIINETVPNRFSPKSPDKAHLNLHINSLELGDSAVYFCASSQDPGINIQYFGAGTRLSVL.

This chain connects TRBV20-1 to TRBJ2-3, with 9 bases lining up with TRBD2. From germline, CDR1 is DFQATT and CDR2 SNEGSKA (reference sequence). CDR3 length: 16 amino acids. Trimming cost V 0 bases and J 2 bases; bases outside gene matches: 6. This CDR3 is CSAREAAGGPTDTQYF. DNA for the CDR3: TGCAGTGCTAGAGAGGCCGCGGGGGGGCCCACAGATACGCAGTATTTT.

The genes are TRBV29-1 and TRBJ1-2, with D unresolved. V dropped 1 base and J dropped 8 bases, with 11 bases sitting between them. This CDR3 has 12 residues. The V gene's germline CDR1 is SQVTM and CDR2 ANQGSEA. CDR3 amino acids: CSVEGDGPGYTF. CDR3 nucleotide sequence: TGCAGCGTTGAAGGTGACGGGCCGGGCTACACCTTC.

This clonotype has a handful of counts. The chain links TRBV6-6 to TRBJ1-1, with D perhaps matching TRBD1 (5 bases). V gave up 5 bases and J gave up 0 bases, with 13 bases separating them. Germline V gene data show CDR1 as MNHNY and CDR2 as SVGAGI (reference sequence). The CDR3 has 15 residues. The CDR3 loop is CASSKPTDMNTEAFF. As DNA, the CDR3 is TGTGCCAGCAGTAAGCCGACAGATATGAACACTGAAGCTTTCTTT.

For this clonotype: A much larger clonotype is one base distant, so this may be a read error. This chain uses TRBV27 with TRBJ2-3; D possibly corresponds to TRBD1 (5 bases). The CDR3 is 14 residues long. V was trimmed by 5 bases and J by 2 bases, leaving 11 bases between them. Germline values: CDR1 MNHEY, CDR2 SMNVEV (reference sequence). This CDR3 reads CASSVDRYTDTQYF. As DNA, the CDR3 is TGTGCCAGCAGTGTAGACAGATACACAGATACGCAGTATTTT.

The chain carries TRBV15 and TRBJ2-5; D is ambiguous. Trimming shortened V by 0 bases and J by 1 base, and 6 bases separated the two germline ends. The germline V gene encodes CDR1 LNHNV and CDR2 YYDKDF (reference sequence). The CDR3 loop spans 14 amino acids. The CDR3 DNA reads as TGTGCCACCAGCAGAGATATCTTCCAAGAGACCCAGTACTTC. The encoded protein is CATSRDIFQETQYF.

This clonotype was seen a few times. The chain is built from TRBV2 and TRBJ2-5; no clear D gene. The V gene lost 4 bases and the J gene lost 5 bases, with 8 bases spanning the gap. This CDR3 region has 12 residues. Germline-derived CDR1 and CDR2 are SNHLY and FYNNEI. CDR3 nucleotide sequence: TGTGCCAGCAGTGGGTCACGGGAGACCCAGTACTTC. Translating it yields CASSGSRETQYF.

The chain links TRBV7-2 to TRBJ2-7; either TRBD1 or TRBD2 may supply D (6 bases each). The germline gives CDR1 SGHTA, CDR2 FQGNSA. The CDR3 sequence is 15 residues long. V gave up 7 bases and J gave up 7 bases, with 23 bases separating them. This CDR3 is CASNLGGGHSPEQYF. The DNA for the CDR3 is TGTGCCAGCAACCTTGGAGGGGGGCATTCTCCTGAGCAGTACTTC.

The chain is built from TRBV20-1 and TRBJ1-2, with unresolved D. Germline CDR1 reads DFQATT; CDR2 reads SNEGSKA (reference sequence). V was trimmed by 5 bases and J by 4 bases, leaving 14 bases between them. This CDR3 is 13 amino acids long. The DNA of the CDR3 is TGCAGTGCTGCCACCCGGACCTCCTATGGCTACACCTTC. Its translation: CSAATRTSYGYTF.

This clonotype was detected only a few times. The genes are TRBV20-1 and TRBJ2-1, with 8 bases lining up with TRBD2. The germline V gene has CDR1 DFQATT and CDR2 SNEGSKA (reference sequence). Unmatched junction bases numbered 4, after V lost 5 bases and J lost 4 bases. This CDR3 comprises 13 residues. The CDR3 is CSARTSRYNEQFF. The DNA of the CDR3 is TGCAGTGCTCGGACTAGCAGGTACAATGAGCAGTTCTTC.

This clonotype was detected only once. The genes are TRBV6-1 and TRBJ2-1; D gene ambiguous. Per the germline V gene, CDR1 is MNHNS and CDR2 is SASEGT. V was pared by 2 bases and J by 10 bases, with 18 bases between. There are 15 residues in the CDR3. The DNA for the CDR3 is TGTGCCAGCAGTGAACCGCCGTCAATCACAATCGAGCAGTTCTTC. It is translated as CASSEPPSITIEQFF.

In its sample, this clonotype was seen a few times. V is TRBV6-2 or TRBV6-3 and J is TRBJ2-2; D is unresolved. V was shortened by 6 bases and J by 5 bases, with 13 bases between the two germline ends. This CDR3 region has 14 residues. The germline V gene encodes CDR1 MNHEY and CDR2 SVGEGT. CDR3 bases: TGTGCCAGCAGACCCGACCCCGGGACCGGGGAGCTGTTTTTT. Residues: CASRPDPGTGELFF.

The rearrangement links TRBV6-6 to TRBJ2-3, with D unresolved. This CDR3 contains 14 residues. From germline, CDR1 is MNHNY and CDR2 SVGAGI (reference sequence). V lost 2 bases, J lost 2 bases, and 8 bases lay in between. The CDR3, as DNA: TGTGCCAGCAGTTACGGGATAGACACAGATACGCAGTATTTT. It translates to CASSYGIDTDTQYF.

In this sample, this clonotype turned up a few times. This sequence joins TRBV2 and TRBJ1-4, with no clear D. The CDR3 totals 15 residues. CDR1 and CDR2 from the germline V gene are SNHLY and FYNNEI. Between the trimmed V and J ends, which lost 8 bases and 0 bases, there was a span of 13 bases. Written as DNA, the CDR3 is TGTGCCAGCCTCCGAGGAGTCGCAACTAATGAAAAACTGTTTTTT. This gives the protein CASLRGVATNEKLFF.